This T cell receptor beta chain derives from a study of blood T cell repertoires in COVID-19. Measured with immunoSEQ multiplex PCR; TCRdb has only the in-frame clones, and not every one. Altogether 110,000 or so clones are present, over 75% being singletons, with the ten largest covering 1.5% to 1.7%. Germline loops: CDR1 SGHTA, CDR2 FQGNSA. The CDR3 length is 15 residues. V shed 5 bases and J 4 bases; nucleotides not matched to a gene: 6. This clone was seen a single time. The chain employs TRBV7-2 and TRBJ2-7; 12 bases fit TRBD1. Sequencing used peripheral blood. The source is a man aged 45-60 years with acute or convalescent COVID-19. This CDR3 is CASSMGQGAQYEQYV. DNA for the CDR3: TGTGCCAGCAGCATGGGACAGGGGGCCCAGTACGAGCAGTACGTC.